A single sample is the source of the 3 T cell receptor beta chains below, sequenced in a study of blood T cell repertoires in COVID-19. Some clones are missing from TCRdb's copy, which holds only in-frame ones; the method was immunoSEQ multiplex PCR. The table records 250,000 or so clones, approximately 85% of them present only once. Sequencing used PBMCs or T cells enriched from blood (not recorded which). The receptors stem from a woman aged 50 to 60 who had recovered from COVID-19.

The gene calls are TRBV6-5 and TRBJ1-2; D perhaps matches TRBD1 (5 bases). The CDR3 is 14 residues long. Trimming took off 7 bases at V and 2 bases at J, with 14 bases between the two ends. The germline V gene encodes CDR1 MNHEY and CDR2 SVGAGI. CDR3 in DNA: TGTGCCAGCAAAGGGGCCAGCGCCAACTATGGCTACACCTTC. Translation gives CASKGASANYGYTF.

This chain uses TRBV27 with TRBJ1-4; possibly TRBD1 for D (6 bases). This CDR3 is built from 14 residues. Germline V gene lookup returns CDR1 MNHEY and CDR2 SMNVEV (reference sequence). Trimming removed 6 bases from V and 4 bases from J, with 12 bases in between. The CDR3 sequence is CASRRTVLNEKLFF. The CDR3 DNA is TGTGCCAGCAGAAGGACAGTACTTAATGAAAAACTGTTTTTT.

This chain links TRBV5-1 with TRBJ2-7, with 8 bases lining up with TRBD1. Germline CDR1 and CDR2: SGHRS and YFSETQ. This CDR3 contains 14 residues. After removal of 4 bases from V and 4 bases from J, the junction contained 7 bases not matched to a gene. CDR3 sequence (DNA): TGCGCCAGCAGCAGCGACAGGGGTCCTTACGAGCAGTACTTC. It translates to CASSSDRGPYEQYF. The full variable domain, its missing parts supplied by reference TRBV5-1 and TRBJ2-7, is KAGVTQTPRYLIKTRGQQVTLSCSPISGHRSVSWYQQTPGQGLQFLFEYFSETQRNKGNFPGRFSGRQFSNSRSEMNVSTLELGDSALYLCASSSDRGPYEQYFGPGTRLTVT.